Below, one TCR beta chain is given with its context. The method was immunoSEQ multiplex PCR; TCRdb's version includes in-frame clones alone and lacks a portion of them. The sample shows more than 65,000 clones, roughly 96% of them seen only once. The sample comes from a study of technical replicates of blood from several donors. The CDR3 spans 15 residues. Trimming removed 2 bases from V and 4 bases from J, with 14 bases in between. The germline CDR1 and CDR2 sequences are LGHNA and YNFKEQ. The J gene is TRBJ1-2, the V gene TRBV4-2, with D possibly matching TRBD1 (5 bases). The sample comprised T cells isolated from PBMCs. This clonotype was obtained from a human donor in good health. As DNA, the CDR3 is TGTGCCAGCAGCCAAATCCCCTCGGGGGGCTATGGCTACACCTTC. Amino acid sequence: CASSQIPSGGYGYTF.